Sequencing of this TCR beta chain was carried out in a study of blood T cells in healthy people across ages. Study-level points and caveats: In the absence of known donor CMV status, changes in expanded clonotypes were possibly confounded. Conclusively comparing naive with antigen-experienced cells was impossible with unsorted PBMCs.

The second PCR ran about 6 to 11 cycles with a sample-barcoded 5' primer and J-beta primers. TCRdb called the 5' RACE reads again in MiXCR, with one record for every CDR3 protein. Altogether about 830,000 distinct CDR3 sequences are present, around 62% being singletons, with the ten largest covering approximately 30%. As regards this clonotype: Its antigen remains unidentified.

Material for sequencing was blood. The clonotype comes from a man aged 30 to 39 in good health.

This CDR3 reads CAISLEGSGPSSYEQYF. The CDR3 region has the DNA TGTGCCATCAGCCTCGAGGGTAGCGGGCCGAGCTCCTACGAGCAGTACTTC. This rearrangement joins TRBV10-3 to TRBJ2-7; TRBD2 agrees at 7 bases. V shed 6 bases, J shed 0 bases, and the junction held 14 bases outside the gene matches. CDR3 size: 17 residues. Germline CDR1 is ENHRY and CDR2 is SYGVKD.